The T cell receptor (beta chain) described here comes from a study of spatial heterogeneity in lung cancer. Time point specified: blood at routine non-recurrence follow-up after resection. In each case, whole RNA from tumor, nontumor lung or frozen PBMC was sequenced unsorted. Germline V gene sequence: CDR1 DFQATT, CDR2 SNEGSKA (reference sequence). V trimming: 5 bases; J trimming: 6 bases; junction bases outside the gene matches: 8. The CDR3 extends over 13 amino acids. MiXCR, run by TCRdb on the 5' RACE reads, gives a single entry per CDR3 protein. The sample lists under 150,000 distinct CDR3 sequences; roughly a tenth were seen once.

V gene TRBV20-1 combines with J gene TRBJ2-7; 9 nucleotides match TRBD2. Sequencing was performed on PBMCs, taken at follow-up. The clonotype originates from a female donor with early-stage non-small cell lung cancer. The DNA of the CDR3 is TGCAGTGCTCCCCGAGCGGGAGGTGGCGAGCAGTACTTC. It specifies CSAPRAGGGEQYF.